The sequence of this T cell receptor (beta chain) was determined in a study of human T cells and chemical hapten exposure. Many counts were recorded for this clonotype. TCRdb re-derived calls from the RACE reads in MiXCR, one entry per CDR3 protein. Altogether 70,000 to 90,000 distinct CDR3 sequences are present, 8.5% to 12% being singletons, with the ten largest covering 5%. Time point denoted: patch test 2, 6 weeks after DPC sensitization. As for treatment: therapeutic diphenylcyclopropenone sensitization with weekly scalp DPC. The CDR3 is 16 amino acids. CDR1 is GTSNPN and CDR2 is SVGIG in the germline V gene (reference sequence). V dropped 3 bases and J dropped 0 bases, with 14 bases sitting between them.

This sequence originates from a woman aged 45-59 years with alopecia areata. Some clones in this sample may be carry-over from other donors' samples. The rearrangement links TRBV30 to TRBJ2-2; the D gene is possibly TRBD2 (6 bases). The material was whole blood, obtained in connection with sensitization to the hapten diphenylcyclopropenone (DPC). Written as DNA, the CDR3 is TGTGCCTGGAGCCAAGGAGGGACCTCGAACACCGGGGAGCTGTTTTTT. Residues: CAWSQGGTSNTGELFF.